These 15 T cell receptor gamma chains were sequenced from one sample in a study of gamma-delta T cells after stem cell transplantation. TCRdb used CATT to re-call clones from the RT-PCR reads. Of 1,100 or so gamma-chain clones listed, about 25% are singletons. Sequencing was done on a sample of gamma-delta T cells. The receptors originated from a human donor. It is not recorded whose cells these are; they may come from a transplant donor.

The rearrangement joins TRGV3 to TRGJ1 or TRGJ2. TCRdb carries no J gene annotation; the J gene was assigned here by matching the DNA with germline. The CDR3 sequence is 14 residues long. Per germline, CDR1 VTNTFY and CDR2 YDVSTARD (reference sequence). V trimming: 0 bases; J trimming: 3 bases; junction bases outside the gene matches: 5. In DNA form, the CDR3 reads TGTGCCACCTGGGACAGGCGGCCTTATTATAAGAAACTCTTT. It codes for CATWDRRPYYKKLF.

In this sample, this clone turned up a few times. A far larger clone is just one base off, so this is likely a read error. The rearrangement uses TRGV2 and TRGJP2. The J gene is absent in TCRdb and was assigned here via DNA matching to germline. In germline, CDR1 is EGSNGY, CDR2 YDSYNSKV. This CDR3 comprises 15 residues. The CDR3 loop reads CAAWDGLGSDWIKTF. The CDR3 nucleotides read TGTGCCGCCTGGGACGGGCTGGGTAGTGATTGGATCAAGACGTTT.

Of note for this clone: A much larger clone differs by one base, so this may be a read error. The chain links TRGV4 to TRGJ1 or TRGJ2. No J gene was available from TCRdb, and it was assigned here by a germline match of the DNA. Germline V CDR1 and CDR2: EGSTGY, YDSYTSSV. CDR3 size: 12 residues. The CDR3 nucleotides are TGTGCCGCCTGGGATGGCCTTTTTAAGAAACTCTTT. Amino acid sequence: CAAWDGLFKKLF.

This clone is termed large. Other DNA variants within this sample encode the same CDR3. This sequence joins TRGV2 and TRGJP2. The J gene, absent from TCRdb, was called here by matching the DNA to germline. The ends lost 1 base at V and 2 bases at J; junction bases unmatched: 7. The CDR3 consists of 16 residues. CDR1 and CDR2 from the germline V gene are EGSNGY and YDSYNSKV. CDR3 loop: CATWDGGTSSDWIKTF. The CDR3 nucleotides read TGTGCCACCTGGGACGGAGGAACGAGTAGTGATTGGATCAAGACGTTT.

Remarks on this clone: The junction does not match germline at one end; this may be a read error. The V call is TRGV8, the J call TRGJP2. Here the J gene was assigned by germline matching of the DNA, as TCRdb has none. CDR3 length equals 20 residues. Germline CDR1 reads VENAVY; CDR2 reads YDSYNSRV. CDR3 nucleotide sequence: TGTGCCACCTGGGATGGAACCGAGGGAGTGCGGCCGAGTAGTGATCGGATCAAGACGTTT. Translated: CATWDGTEGVRPSSDRIKTF.

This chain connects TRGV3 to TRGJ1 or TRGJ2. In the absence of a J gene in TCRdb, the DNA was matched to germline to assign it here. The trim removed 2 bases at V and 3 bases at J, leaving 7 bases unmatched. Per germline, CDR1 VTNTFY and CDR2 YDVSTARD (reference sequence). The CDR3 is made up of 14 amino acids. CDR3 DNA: TGTGCCACCTGGGACACGAGCCTTTATTATAAGAAACTCTTT. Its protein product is CATWDTSLYYKKLF.

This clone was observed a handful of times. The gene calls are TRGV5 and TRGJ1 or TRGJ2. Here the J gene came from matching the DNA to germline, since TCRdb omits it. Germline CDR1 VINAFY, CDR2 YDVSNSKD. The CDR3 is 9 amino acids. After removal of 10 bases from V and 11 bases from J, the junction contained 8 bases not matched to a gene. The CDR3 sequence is CATWHEKLF. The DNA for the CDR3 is TGTGCCACGTGGCATGAGAAACTCTTT.

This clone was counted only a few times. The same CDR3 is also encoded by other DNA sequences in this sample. The CDR3 sequence is CATWDGRYKKLF. The DNA of the CDR3 is TGTGCCACCTGGGACGGGCGGTATAAGAAACTCTTT. The V and J genes are TRGV2 and TRGJ1 or TRGJ2. The J gene, not given by TCRdb, was assigned here from a germline match of the nucleotide sequence. Germline assignment: CDR1 EGSNGY and CDR2 YDSYNSKV. V lost 0 bases and J lost 7; bases outside the gene matches: 3. The CDR3 contains 12 residues.

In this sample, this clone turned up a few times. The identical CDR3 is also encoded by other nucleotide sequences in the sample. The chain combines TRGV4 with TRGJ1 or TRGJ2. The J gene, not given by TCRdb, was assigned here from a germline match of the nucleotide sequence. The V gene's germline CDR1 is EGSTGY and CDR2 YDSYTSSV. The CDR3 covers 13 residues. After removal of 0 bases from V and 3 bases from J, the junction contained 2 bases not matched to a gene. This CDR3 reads CATWDGPYYKKLF. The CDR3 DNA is TGTGCCACCTGGGATGGGCCTTATTATAAGAAACTCTTT.

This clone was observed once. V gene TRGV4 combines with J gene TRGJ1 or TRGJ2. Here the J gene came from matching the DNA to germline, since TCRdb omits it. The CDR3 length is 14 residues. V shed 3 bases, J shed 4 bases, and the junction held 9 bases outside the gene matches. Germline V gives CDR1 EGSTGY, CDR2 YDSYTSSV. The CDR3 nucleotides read TGTGCCACCTGGGATCCTATTATCTATTATAAGAAACTCTTT. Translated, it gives CATWDPIIYYKKLF.

The CDR3 reads CALWEVQYKKLF. CDR3 nucleotides: TGTGCCTTGTGGGAGGTGCAGTATAAGAAACTCTTT. The rearrangement joins TRGV9 to TRGJ1 or TRGJ2. TCRdb does not report a J gene; here it was assigned by matching the DNA to germline references. The ends lost 0 bases at V and 7 bases at J; junction bases unmatched: 3. Germline CDR1 reads GITISATS; CDR2 reads ISYDGTV (reference sequence). This CDR3 is built from 12 residues.

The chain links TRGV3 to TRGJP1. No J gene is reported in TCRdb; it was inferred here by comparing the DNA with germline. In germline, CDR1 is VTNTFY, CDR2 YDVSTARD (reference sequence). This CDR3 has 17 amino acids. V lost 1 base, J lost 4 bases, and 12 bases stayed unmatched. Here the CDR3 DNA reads TGTGCCACCTGGGACAGCTGGGAGACCCTCACTGGTTGGTTCAAGATATTT. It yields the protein CATWDSWETLTGWFKIF.

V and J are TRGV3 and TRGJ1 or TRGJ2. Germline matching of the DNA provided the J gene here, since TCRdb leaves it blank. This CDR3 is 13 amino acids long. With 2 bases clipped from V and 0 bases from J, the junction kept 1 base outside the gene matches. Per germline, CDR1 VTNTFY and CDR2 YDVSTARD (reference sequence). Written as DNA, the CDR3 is TGTGCCACCTGGGACACGAATTATTATAAGAAACTCTTT. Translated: CATWDTNYYKKLF.

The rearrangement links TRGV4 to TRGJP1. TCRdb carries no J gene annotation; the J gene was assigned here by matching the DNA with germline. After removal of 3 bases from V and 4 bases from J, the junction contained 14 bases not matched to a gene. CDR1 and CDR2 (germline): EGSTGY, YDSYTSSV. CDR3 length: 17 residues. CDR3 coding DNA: TGTGCCACCTGGGATTGGGGGAATCGGGGCACTGGTTGGTTCAAGATATTT. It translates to CATWDWGNRGTGWFKIF.

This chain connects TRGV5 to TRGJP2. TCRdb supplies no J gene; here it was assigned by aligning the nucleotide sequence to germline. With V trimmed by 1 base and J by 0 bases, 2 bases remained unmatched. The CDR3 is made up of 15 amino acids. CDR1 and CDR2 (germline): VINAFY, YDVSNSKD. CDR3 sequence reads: CATWDSNSSDWIKTF. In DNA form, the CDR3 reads TGTGCCACCTGGGACAGTAATAGTAGTGATTGGATCAAGACGTTT.